The following is a T cell receptor (beta chain) sequence with its context. What it binds is not known. Trimming shortened V by 4 bases and J by 0 bases, and 12 bases separated the two germline ends. The germline gives CDR1 DFQATT, CDR2 SNEGSKA (reference sequence). The CDR3 spans 14 residues. Built from TCR beta cDNA, the libraries had unique molecular identifiers in them. About 460,000 cDNA molecules were obtained from roughly 1 to 10 million T cells. TCRdb re-called the PCR reads with MiXCR, one entry per CDR3 protein. This table holds about 430,000 distinct CDR3 sequences, 39% found once. The entry originates in a study of post-analysis software for immune sequencing data. Overall study context: Relapsing-remitting, secondary progressive and progressive-relapsing multiple sclerosis were all included among the disease courses. Points from the study as a whole: Clustering by F measure revealed strong co-clustering among samples prepared together in one batch. Controls showed significantly higher normalized Chao1 diversity than did multiple sclerosis patients. Compared with controls, patients had more of roughly five TRBV segments, including TRBV5-6, TRBV5-1 and TRBV20-1.

This receptor was obtained from a girl aged 2 to 10 with multiple sclerosis. Sequencing input: blood. V usage is TRBV20-1 and J usage is TRBJ1-2, with D hard to call. The CDR3 sequence is CSATSDGANYGYTF. In DNA form, the CDR3 reads TGCAGTGCTACGTCTGACGGAGCTAACTATGGCTACACCTTC.